This TCR beta chain was documented in a study of shared clonotypes between healthy human individuals. Study findings and constraints: Among donors, clonotype sharing was expected to be affected by sequencing depth.

This clone showed up just once. The antigen is undetermined. Splitting of each subset's genomic DNA was done evenly across several immunoSEQ plates. Generated by immunoSEQ multiplex PCR, the TCRdb table keeps only in-frame clones and is missing some. The sample consists of a few million clones, around 90% of them appearing once. The CDR3 totals 15 residues. V was cut by 6 bases and J by 1 base, with 16 bases left in between. Per germline, CDR1 LNHDA and CDR2 SQIVND (reference sequence). Splitting of CD4+ cells produced CD45RA+ naive and CD45RA-negative memory subsets. The rearrangement links TRBV19 to TRBJ2-7; D may be TRBD2 (6 bases). Sequenced: naive CD4+ T cells sorted from blood. Described subset: CD45RA+ positively selected. The sequence was collected from a man between 18 and 29 years old in good health. The CDR3 reads CASRGYLGGSYEQYF. The DNA of the CDR3 is TGTGCCAGTAGGGGGTACCTCGGGGGATCCTACGAGCAGTACTTC.